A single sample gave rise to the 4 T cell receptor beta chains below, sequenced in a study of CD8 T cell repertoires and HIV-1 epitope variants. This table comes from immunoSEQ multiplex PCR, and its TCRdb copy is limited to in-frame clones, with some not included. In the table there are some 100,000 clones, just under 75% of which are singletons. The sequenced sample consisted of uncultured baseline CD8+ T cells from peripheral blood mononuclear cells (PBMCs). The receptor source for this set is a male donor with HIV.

CDR3 sequence: CASSLPPSYEQYF. CDR3 bases: TGTGCCAGCAGCTTACCTCCCTCCTACGAGCAGTACTTC. The chain recombines TRBV7-9 with TRBJ2-7; D is unclear. Germline-derived CDR1 and CDR2 are SEHNR and FQNEAQ (reference sequence). V lost 2 bases to trimming and J lost 0 bases, with 5 bases between them. This CDR3 comprises 13 residues.

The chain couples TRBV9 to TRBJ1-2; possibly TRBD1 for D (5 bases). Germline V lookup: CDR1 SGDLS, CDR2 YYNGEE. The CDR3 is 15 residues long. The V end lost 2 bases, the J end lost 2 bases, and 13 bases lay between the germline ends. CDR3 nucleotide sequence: TGTGCCAGCAGCGTCGAGAAAACAGGCAACTATGGCTACACCTTC. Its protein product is CASSVEKTGNYGYTF.

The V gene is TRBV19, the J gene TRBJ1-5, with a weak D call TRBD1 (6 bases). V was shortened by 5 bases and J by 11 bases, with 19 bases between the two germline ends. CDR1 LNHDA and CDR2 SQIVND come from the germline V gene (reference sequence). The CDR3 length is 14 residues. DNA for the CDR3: TGTGCCAGTAGTGGGGGGGGCAGTTTAGTGTCCCAGCATTTT. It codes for CASSGGGSLVSQHF.

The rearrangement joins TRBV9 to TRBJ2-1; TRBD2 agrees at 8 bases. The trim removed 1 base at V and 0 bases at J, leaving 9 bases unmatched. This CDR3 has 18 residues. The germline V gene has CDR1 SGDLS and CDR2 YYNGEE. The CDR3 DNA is TGTGCCAGCAGCGTAACGGCGGGAGGCCACCGCTCCTACAATGAGCAGTTCTTC. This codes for CASSVTAGGHRSYNEQFF.